Listed below are T cell receptor beta chains from one sample, sequenced in a study of T cell responses to AZD1222 COVID-19 vaccine. The data were produced by immunoSEQ multiplex PCR, yet TCRdb's version contains in-frame clones alone and is incomplete. This table has around 130,000 clones, about 90% appearing once. The input for sequencing was peripheral blood, taken on day 0 of AZD1222 vaccination. These receptor sequences come from an adult in good health. The CDR3 runs from the conserved cysteine through the conserved F or W. Each record gives: clone size, CDR3 length, D gene, V gene, J gene, CDR3 protein, CDR3 DNA. A D gene is named only where the DNA matches it firmly. Only part of the rows carry a size: once, few, many, or a class if the clone is expanded.

>-|13|TRBD1|TRBV12-3/TRBV12-4|TRBJ2-1
CASSPGQNNEQFF
TGTGCCAGCAGTCCGGGACAGAACAATGAGCAGTTCTTC
>-|15|-|TRBV5-1|TRBJ2-3
CASSLATSSTDTQYF
TGCGCCAGCAGCTTGGCCACCTCAAGCACAGATACGCAGTATTTT
>once|13|-|TRBV30|TRBJ2-2
CAWSVRPTGELFF
TGTGCCTGGAGTGTCCGGCCTACCGGGGAGCTGTTTTTT
>-|16|-|TRBV18|TRBJ1-6
CASSPPNGPGNSPLHF
TGTGCCAGCTCACCACCTAATGGCCCGGGTAATTCACCCCTCCACTTT
>-|14|TRBD1|TRBV2|TRBJ1-2
CASSELQGTYGYTF
TGTGCCAGCAGTGAACTACAGGGGACCTATGGCTACACCTTC
>-|13|-|TRBV7-3|TRBJ1-5
CASSLIVGQPQHF
TGTGCCAGCAGCTTAATTGTGGGTCAGCCCCAGCATTTT
>-|13|TRBD1|TRBV11-2|TRBJ2-2
CASTRTGDGELFF
TGTGCCAGCACCCGGACAGGAGACGGGGAGCTGTTTTTT
>-|13|-|TRBV7-3|TRBJ1-1
CASSLIGGAEAFF
TGTGCCAGCAGCTTAATCGGGGGTGCTGAAGCTTTCTTT
>-|13|-|TRBV14|TRBJ1-4
CASSQDAQGKLFF
TGTGCCAGCAGCCAAGATGCCCAGGGAAAACTGTTTTTT
>-|16|-|TRBV1|TRBJ2-7
CTSSPKTSGSFYEQYF
TGCACCAGCAGCCCGAAGACTAGCGGGAGCTTCTACGAGCAGTACTTC
>-|11|-|TRBV11-2|TRBJ2-5
CASSSGETQYF
TGTGCCAGCAGCAGTGGAGAGACCCAGTACTTC
>-|13|TRBD1|TRBV18|TRBJ2-7
CASSPDRAYEQYF
TGTGCCAGCTCACCAGACAGGGCCTACGAGCAGTACTTC
>once|13|-|TRBV5-1|TRBJ1-2
CASSLATKAGYTF
TGCGCCAGCAGCTTGGCCACAAAAGCGGGCTACACCTTC
>-|13|TRBD1|TRBV19|TRBJ1-1
CAEPGQGITEAFF
TGTGCCGAGCCGGGACAGGGAATTACTGAAGCTTTCTTT
>-|13|-|TRBV7-9|TRBJ1-1
CASSPTVSAEAFF
TGTGCCAGCAGCCCGACAGTTAGCGCTGAAGCTTTCTTT
>-|14|-|TRBV28|TRBJ2-7
CASRSTGQGYEQYF
TGTGCCAGCAGGTCCACGGGACAAGGCTACGAGCAGTACTTC
>-|13|TRBD1|TRBV19|TRBJ2-2
CASSRDRPGELFF
TGTGCCAGTAGCCGGGACAGGCCCGGGGAGCTGTTTTTT
>-|15|TRBD1|TRBV15|TRBJ1-2
CATSRDGQANYGYTF
TGTGCCACCAGCAGAGACGGACAGGCAAACTATGGCTACACCTTC
>-|16|-|TRBV5-5|TRBJ1-3
CASSYGGIISGNTIYF
TGTGCCAGCAGTTACGGCGGGATTATATCTGGAAACACCATATATTTT